The 20 T cell receptor beta chains below were found in one sample sequenced in a study of beta chain features in type 1 diabetes. Findings and limits, study-wide: Shorter TCRB CDR3s, moderately but significantly so, marked every one of the four CD4+ subsets in Type 1 diabetes patients.

TCRB transcripts that were expressed got sequenced, as all of the isolated RNA had been reverse transcribed. Method: immunoSEQ multiplex PCR; TCRdb's copy keeps in-frame clones and lacks some. This sample has 300,000 to 400,000 clones, with around 9% found just once. No cognate antigen is known for these TCRs. The sequenced sample consisted of central memory CD4+ T cells from blood. The receptors come from a man aged 30 to 39 with type 1 diabetes.

This clone was observed at least ten times. This sequence joins TRBV10-1 and TRBJ1-1; a possible D gene is TRBD1 (5 bases). The CDR3 is 16 amino acids. The germline gives CDR1 WNHNN, CDR2 SYGVQD (reference sequence). With 5 bases removed from V and 0 bases from J, the gap between germline ends came to 16 bases. The CDR3 DNA reads TGCGCCAGCAGTCCGGGACCATCGGGAGTGAACACTGAAGCTTTCTTT. It translates to CASSPGPSGVNTEAFF.

This clone was seen ten or more times. V is TRBV28 and J is TRBJ1-4; no definite D call. Looked up from germline, CDR1 is MDHEN and CDR2 is SYDVKM. The ends were cut back, 7 bases at V and 0 bases at J, with 3 bases in the middle. CDR3 length: 12 residues. CDR3 nucleotides: TGTGCCAGCAAACCAACTAATGAAAAACTGTTTTTT. Translating it yields CASKPTNEKLFF.

This sequence joins TRBV27 and TRBJ1-3; D possibly corresponds to TRBD1 (6 bases). V shed 5 bases and J shed 4 bases, with 9 bases lying between them. Germline CDR1 is MNHEY and CDR2 is SMNVEV (reference sequence). The CDR3 is 13 residues long. The CDR3 DNA reads as TGTGCCAGCAGTGCCGGACAGGGAAACACCATATATTTT. It encodes CASSAGQGNTIYF.

This clone has more than one count but fewer than ten. The chain is built from TRBV2 and TRBJ1-4, with D possibly TRBD1 on 5 matching bases. The V end was cut by 2 bases, the J end by 7 bases, with 11 bases between. From germline, CDR1 is SNHLY and CDR2 FYNNEI. CDR3 length: 14 residues. The CDR3 sequence is CASSEFGAGEKLFF. In DNA form, the CDR3 reads TGTGCCAGCAGTGAATTTGGGGCGGGTGAAAAACTGTTTTTT.

V is TRBV7-2 and J is TRBJ1-2; no firm D call. Per germline, CDR1 SGHTA and CDR2 FQGNSA. The CDR3 contains 13 residues. V was pared by 4 bases and J by 9 bases, with 15 bases between. CDR3: CASSSLLVGSYTF. The CDR3 nucleotides are TGTGCCAGCAGCTCTCTCCTAGTAGGGAGCTACACCTTC.

The rearrangement joins TRBV7-9 to TRBJ2-5, with 7 bases that match TRBD1. J lost 4 bases, V lost 1 base, and 6 bases had no gene match. The CDR3 runs to 15 residues. In germline, CDR1 is SEHNR, CDR2 FQNEAQ (reference sequence). The CDR3 DNA sequence: TGTGCCAGCAGCTTAGTACAGGGGCGCGGAGAGACCCAGTACTTC. Its protein is CASSLVQGRGETQYF.

The chain joins TRBV6-1 to TRBJ2-3; D tentatively fits TRBD1 or TRBD2 (6 bases each). The V end lost 11 bases, the J end lost 3 bases, and 18 bases lay between the germline ends. Germline CDR1 is MNHNS and CDR2 is SASEGT. This CDR3 contains 14 residues. The CDR3 region has the DNA TGTGCCGCAGAGGGGGGCAGGGGAACAGATACGCAGTATTTT. Protein product: CAAEGGRGTDTQYF.

This chain joins TRBV28 and TRBJ1-4, with D perhaps matching TRBD1 (6 bases). The CDR3 has 16 residues. V was cut by 5 bases and J by 4 bases, with 17 bases left in between. Germline CDR1 reads MDHEN; CDR2 reads SYDVKM. The CDR3 spells CASSLAGTWDNEKLFF. CDR3 coding DNA: TGTGCCAGCAGTCTCGCCGGGACATGGGATAATGAAAAACTGTTTTTT.

This clone was observed a few times. The chain uses TRBV7-9 and TRBJ2-2, with 10 bases that match TRBD2. Losses at the gene ends were 5 bases for V and 6 bases for J; bases not matched to a gene: 6. Germline V gene data show CDR1 as SEHNR and CDR2 as FQNEAQ (reference sequence). This CDR3 contains 15 residues. For the CDR3, the DNA is TGTGCCAGCAGCCCGCAAAGCGGGGGGGCCGGGGAGCTGTTTTTT. Translation: CASSPQSGGAGELFF.

The chain links TRBV28 to TRBJ1-2; D gene ambiguous. The CDR3 totals 12 residues. Trimming took 3 bases from V and 6 from J, leaving 8 bases between them. Germline V gene sequence: CDR1 MDHEN, CDR2 SYDVKM. CDR3 sequence: CASSFRSDGYTF. The CDR3 region has the DNA TGTGCCAGCAGTTTCCGAAGCGATGGCTACACCTTC.

This clone was observed a handful of times. The CDR3 loop reads CASKYLGVAGELFF. CDR3 in DNA: TGTGCCAGCAAGTATTTGGGGGTAGCCGGGGAGCTGTTTTTT. The chain is built from TRBV2 and TRBJ2-2; tentatively, D is TRBD1 or TRBD2 (5 bases each). This CDR3 contains 14 residues. Germline V gene data show CDR1 as SNHLY and CDR2 as FYNNEI. The V end was cut by 7 bases, the J end by 6 bases, with 15 bases between.

V gene TRBV4-3 combines with J gene TRBJ1-5, with a weak D call TRBD1 (6 bases). V gave up 0 bases and J gave up 6 bases, with 9 bases separating them. The CDR3 loop spans 14 amino acids. Germline assignment: CDR1 LGHNA and CDR2 YSLEER. The CDR3 sequence is CASSQDLQGQPQHF. The CDR3 DNA reads as TGCGCCAGCAGCCAAGATCTACAGGGTCAGCCCCAGCATTTT.

This clone was counted only a few times. The chain couples TRBV2 to TRBJ1-1; a weak D match, TRBD1 (6 bases). CDR1 SNHLY and CDR2 FYNNEI come from the germline V gene. Trimming pared 8 bases from V and 3 bases from J, leaving 13 bases between. The CDR3 covers 13 residues. The CDR3 sequence is CASYPRGDTEAFF. The CDR3 DNA reads as TGTGCCAGCTACCCGAGGGGGGACACTGAAGCTTTCTTT.

This sequence joins TRBV20-1 and TRBJ1-1; D unresolved. This CDR3 spans 10 amino acids. CDR1 and CDR2 (germline): DFQATT, SNEGSKA (reference sequence). The V and J ends lost 7 bases and 6 bases respectively, with 9 bases between them. CDR3 in DNA: TGCAGTGTAGGTTCGGCTGAAGCTTTCTTT. Translating it yields CSVGSAEAFF.

This sequence joins TRBV7-9 and TRBJ2-3; perhaps TRBD2 as D (7 bases). The CDR3 totals 15 residues. V was pared by 1 base and J by 6 bases, with 14 bases between. The germline gives CDR1 SEHNR, CDR2 FQNEAQ (reference sequence). In DNA form, the CDR3 reads TGTGCCAGCAGCTTAGTGGCGGGGGACACCGATACGCAGTATTTT. It codes for CASSLVAGDTDTQYF.

Details on this clone: A junction end diverges from the germline sequence, so it may reflect a read error. The rearrangement links TRBV7-7 to TRBJ2-5; D is undetermined. Germline V gene sequence: CDR1 SSHAT, CDR2 FNYEAQ (reference sequence). The CDR3 length is 12 residues. The CDR3 is CASSTPPETQYF. CDR3 nucleotides: TGTGCTAGCAGCACCCCCCCGGAGACCCAGTACTTC.

The sample holds a few counts of this clone. The genes are TRBV5-6 and TRBJ2-5; tentatively, D is TRBD2 (5 bases). CDR3 size: 11 residues. Germline V gives CDR1 SGHDT, CDR2 YYEEEE. Trimming removed 5 bases from V and 5 bases from J, with 7 bases in between. CDR3 nucleotides: TGTGCCAGCAGACGAGGGGAGACCCAGTACTTC. Residues: CASRRGETQYF.

This sequence joins TRBV15 and TRBJ2-2; weak D call: TRBD1 (5 bases). Germline CDR1 is LNHNV and CDR2 is YYDKDF (reference sequence). The V end was cut by 0 bases, the J end by 5 bases, with 10 bases between. The length of the CDR3 is 15 residues. The chain's CDR3 is CATSRDSAGTGELFF. Here the CDR3 DNA reads TGTGCCACCAGCAGAGATTCGGCAGGGACCGGGGAGCTGTTTTTT.

The V call is TRBV9, the J call TRBJ1-6; 7 bases match TRBD1. V dropped 3 bases and J dropped 3; count of bases not matched to a gene: 6. This CDR3 has 16 amino acids. CDR1 is SGDLS and CDR2 is YYNGEE in the germline V gene. CDR3 region: CASSEGTVRYNSPLHF. The CDR3 DNA follows: TGTGCCAGCAGCGAGGGGACAGTTCGCTATAATTCACCCCTCCACTTT.

The CDR3, as DNA: TGTGCCAGCAGTTACCACTTCCCCAATGAGCAGTTCTTC. Protein sequence: CASSYHFPNEQFF. The chain recombines TRBV6-5 with TRBJ2-1; no definite D call. This CDR3 spans 13 amino acids. Germline CDR1 is MNHEY and CDR2 is SVGAGI. The V end lost 2 bases, the J end lost 6 bases, and 8 bases lay between the germline ends.